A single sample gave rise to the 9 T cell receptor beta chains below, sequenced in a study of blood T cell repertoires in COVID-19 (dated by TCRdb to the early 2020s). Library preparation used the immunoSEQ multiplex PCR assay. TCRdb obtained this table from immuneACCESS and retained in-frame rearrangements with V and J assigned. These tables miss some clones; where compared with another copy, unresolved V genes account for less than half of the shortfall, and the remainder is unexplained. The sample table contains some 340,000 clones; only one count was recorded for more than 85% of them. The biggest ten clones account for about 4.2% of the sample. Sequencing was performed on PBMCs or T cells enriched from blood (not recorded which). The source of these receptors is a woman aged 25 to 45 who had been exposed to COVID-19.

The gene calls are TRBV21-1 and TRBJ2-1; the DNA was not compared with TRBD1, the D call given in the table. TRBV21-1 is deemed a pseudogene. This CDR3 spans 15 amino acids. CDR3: CASKRDRGAYNEQFF. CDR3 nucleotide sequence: TGTGCCAGCAAACGGGACAGGGGAGCCTACAATGAGCAGTTCTTC.

The CDR3 DNA sequence: TGTGCCAGCAGTGGGGGGGGTAGCCGTGAGCAGTTCTTC. It translates to CASSGGGSREQFF. The chain couples TRBV2 to TRBJ2-1; 7 nucleotides agree with TRBD2. This CDR3 has 13 residues. V lost 4 bases and J lost 9; bases outside the gene matches: 6. The germline CDR1 and CDR2 sequences are SNHLY and FYNNEI.

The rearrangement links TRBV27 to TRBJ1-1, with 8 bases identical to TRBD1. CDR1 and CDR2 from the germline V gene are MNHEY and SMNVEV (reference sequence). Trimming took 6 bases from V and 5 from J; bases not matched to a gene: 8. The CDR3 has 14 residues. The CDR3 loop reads CASRYRGERTEAFF. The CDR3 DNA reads TGTGCCAGCAGATACAGGGGGGAGCGGACTGAAGCTTTCTTT.

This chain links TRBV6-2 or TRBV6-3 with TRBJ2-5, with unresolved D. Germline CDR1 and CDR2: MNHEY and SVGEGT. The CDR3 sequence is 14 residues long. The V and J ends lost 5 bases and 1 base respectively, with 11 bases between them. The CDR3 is CASSRSSIQETQYF. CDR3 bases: TGTGCCAGCAGTCGGAGCAGTATCCAAGAGACCCAGTACTTC.

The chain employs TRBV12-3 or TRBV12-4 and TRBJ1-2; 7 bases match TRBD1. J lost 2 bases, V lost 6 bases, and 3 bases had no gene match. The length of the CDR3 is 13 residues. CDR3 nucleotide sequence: TGTGCCAGCAGAAAACAGGGGAACTATGGCTACACCTTC. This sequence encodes CASRKQGNYGYTF.

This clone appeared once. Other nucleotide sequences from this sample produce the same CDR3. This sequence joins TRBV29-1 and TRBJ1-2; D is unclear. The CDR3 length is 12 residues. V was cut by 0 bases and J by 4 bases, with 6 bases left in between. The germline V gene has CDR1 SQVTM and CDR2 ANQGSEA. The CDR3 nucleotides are TGCAGCGTTGAAGACGGTGCCTATGGCTACACCTTC. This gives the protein CSVEDGAYGYTF.

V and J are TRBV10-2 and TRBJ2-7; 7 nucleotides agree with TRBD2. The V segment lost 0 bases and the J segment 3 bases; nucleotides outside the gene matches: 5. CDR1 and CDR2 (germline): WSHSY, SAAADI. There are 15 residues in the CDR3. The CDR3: CASSESRLAIYEQYF. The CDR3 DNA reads TGCGCCAGCAGTGAGTCGAGACTAGCCATCTACGAGCAGTACTTC.

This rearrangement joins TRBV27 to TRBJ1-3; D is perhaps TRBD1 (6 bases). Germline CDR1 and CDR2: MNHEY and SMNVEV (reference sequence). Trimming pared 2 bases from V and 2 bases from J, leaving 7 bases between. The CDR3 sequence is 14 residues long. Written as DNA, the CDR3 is TGTGCCAGCAGTTTAAGGGGGACTGGAAACACCATATATTTT. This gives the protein CASSLRGTGNTIYF.

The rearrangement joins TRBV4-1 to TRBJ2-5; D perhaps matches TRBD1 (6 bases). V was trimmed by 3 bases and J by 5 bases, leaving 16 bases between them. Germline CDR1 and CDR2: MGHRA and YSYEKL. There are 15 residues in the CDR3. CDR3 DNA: TGCGCCAGCAGCCAGTCCTATAGGCAGGGGGAGACCCAGTACTTC. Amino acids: CASSQSYRQGETQYF.